The 21 T cell receptor beta chains below were found in one sample sequenced in a study of shared clonotypes between healthy human individuals. Selected positively for CCR7 and CD45RO-negative, naive CD8 cells excluded terminally differentiated effector memory CD45RA+ cells. Data came from immunoSEQ multiplex PCR; TCRdb stores just in-frame clones and leaves some out. Of some 2 million clones listed, just under 95% were seen once; the top ten hold 1% to 1.5%. The specimen sequenced was naive CD8+ T cells sorted from blood. Source of these receptors: a man younger than 30 in good health.

The chain uses TRBV4-2 and TRBJ1-1, with D possibly matching TRBD1 (5 bases). Germline V gives CDR1 LGHNA, CDR2 YNFKEQ. V lost 4 bases, J lost 5 bases, and 8 bases lay in between. The CDR3 is made up of 12 amino acids. CDR3 DNA: TGTGCCAGCAGCCTAGGGGAGACTGAAGCTTTCTTT. Its protein product is CASSLGETEAFF.

Regarding this clone: Other DNA sequences within the sample encode an identical CDR3. The chain has TRBV9 and TRBJ2-7; TRBD2 agrees at 7 bases. Germline V lookup: CDR1 SGDLS, CDR2 YYNGEE. This CDR3 is built from 14 residues. V lost 3 bases, J lost 2 bases, and 5 bases stayed unmatched. CDR3 protein: CASSAGLGAYEQYF. The CDR3 DNA reads as TGTGCCAGCAGCGCCGGACTAGGGGCCTACGAGCAGTACTTC.

This clone has just one count. The genes are TRBV9 and TRBJ1-2; D perhaps matches TRBD1 (5 bases). CDR1 SGDLS and CDR2 YYNGEE come from the germline V gene. V lost 2 bases, J lost 2 bases, and 13 bases lay in between. This CDR3 is built from 15 residues. The CDR3 DNA follows: TGTGCCAGCAGCGTCACCGGGACCAACAACTATGGCTACACCTTC. Its protein is CASSVTGTNNYGYTF.

CDR3 amino acids: CASSASQKTNEKLFF. CDR3 sequence (DNA): TGTGCCAGCAGCGCCTCACAGAAGACTAATGAAAAACTGTTTTTT. The J gene is TRBJ1-4, the V gene TRBV9; D call uncertain. The CDR3 has 15 amino acids. V lost 3 bases and J 2 bases, leaving 11 bases between the germline ends. Germline loops: CDR1 SGDLS, CDR2 YYNGEE.

The CDR3 protein is CASSEFPVSNQPQHF. CDR3 DNA: TGTGCCAGCAGTGAATTTCCGGTTAGCAATCAGCCCCAGCATTTT. The chain links TRBV6-1 to TRBJ1-5; D is unclear. V was trimmed by 2 bases and J by 0 bases, leaving 8 bases between them. Germline V CDR1 and CDR2: MNHNS, SASEGT. This CDR3 has 15 amino acids.

The gene calls are TRBV11-2 and TRBJ2-7; D not resolved. CDR1 SGHAT and CDR2 FQNNGV come from the germline V gene. The CDR3 runs 12 residues. The V end was cut by 5 bases, the J end by 5 bases, with 10 bases between. The CDR3 reads CASSPTIHEQYF. CDR3 in DNA: TGTGCCAGCAGCCCGACAATACACGAGCAGTACTTC.

The gene calls are TRBV5-4 and TRBJ2-1; 11 bases line up with TRBD1. Germline-derived CDR1 and CDR2 are SGHNT and YYREEE (reference sequence). The CDR3 consists of 15 residues. Trimming at V came to 2 bases and at J to 6 bases, leaving 4 bases not matched to a gene. CDR3 DNA sequence: TGTGCCAGCAGCTTCTCCGGGACAGGGGGCAATGAGCAGTTCTTC. Translation: CASSFSGTGGNEQFF.

This rearrangement joins TRBV7-6 to TRBJ2-1; unclear D gene. The V and J ends lost 1 base and 6 bases respectively, with 10 bases between them. CDR1 is SGHVS and CDR2 is FNYEAQ in the germline V gene. The CDR3 spans 14 residues. The CDR3 DNA sequence: TGTGCCAGCAGCTTAGTCGGTTTAACCAATGAGCAGTTCTTC. Amino acids: CASSLVGLTNEQFF.

The chain uses TRBV29-1 and TRBJ2-3; D is possibly TRBD2 (6 bases). Trimming left V 3 bases short and J 3 bases short, with 13 bases between. There are 14 residues in the CDR3. CDR1 is SQVTM and CDR2 is ANQGSEA in the germline V gene. CDR3 protein: CSVDGGRGTDTQYF. In DNA, the CDR3 is TGCAGCGTTGATGGAGGGCGAGGAACAGATACGCAGTATTTT.

This clone was recorded only once. V is TRBV6-1 and J is TRBJ2-2; 14 nucleotides line up with TRBD2. The CDR3 consists of 23 residues. The V gene end was trimmed by 0 bases and the J gene end by 0 bases; junction bases not matched to a gene: 15. Per the germline V gene, CDR1 is MNHNS and CDR2 is SASEGT. CDR3 loop: CASSEASLLTSGRAWTNTGELFF. DNA for the CDR3: TGTGCCAGCAGTGAAGCCTCACTATTGACTAGCGGGAGGGCGTGGACGAACACCGGGGAGCTGTTTTTT.

The V call is TRBV19, the J call TRBJ1-5, with 7 positions matching TRBD1. Germline V CDR1 and CDR2: LNHDA, SQIVND (reference sequence). The CDR3 runs to 17 residues. J was trimmed by 0 bases and V by 5 bases; bases with no gene match: 10. This CDR3 reads CASSSRQGFYSNQPQHF. Here the CDR3 DNA reads TGTGCCAGTAGTTCCAGACAGGGATTTTATAGCAATCAGCCCCAGCATTTT.

The rearrangement uses TRBV2 and TRBJ2-5; D call uncertain. Germline V CDR1 and CDR2: SNHLY, FYNNEI. The CDR3 spans 16 residues. V lost 8 bases, J lost 4 bases, and 23 bases lay in between. The CDR3 here is CASLRSTEGELETQYF. The CDR3 DNA sequence: TGTGCCAGCCTCCGGTCCACCGAAGGAGAGTTAGAGACCCAGTACTTC.

This sequence joins TRBV2 and TRBJ1-4; the match to TRBD1 covers 9 bases. This CDR3 is 18 amino acids long. V lost 6 bases, J lost 0 bases, and 11 bases stayed unmatched. Germline CDR1 SNHLY, CDR2 FYNNEI. As DNA, the CDR3 is TGTGCCAGCAGGCCCGGGACAGGGCCTTTTGCAACTAATGAAAAACTGTTTTTT. This translates into CASRPGTGPFATNEKLFF. Full variable domain (remainder filled in from reference TRBV2 and TRBJ1-4): EPEVTQTPSHQVTQMGQEVILRCVPISNHLYFYWYRQILGQKVEFLVSFYNNEISEKSEIFDDQFSVERPDGSNFTLKIRSTKLEDSAMYFCASRPGTGPFATNEKLFFGSGTQLSVL.

The chain uses TRBV30 and TRBJ1-5; tentatively, D is TRBD1 (6 bases). V gave up 2 bases and J gave up 7 bases, with 18 bases separating them. Germline CDR1 GTSNPN, CDR2 SVGIG (reference sequence). CDR3 length: 15 amino acids. This CDR3 reads CAWSLDSGVLQPQHF. The CDR3 DNA reads TGTGCCTGGAGTCTAGACTCAGGGGTGTTGCAGCCCCAGCATTTT.

The chain carries TRBV11-2 and TRBJ2-7; maybe TRBD1 (7 bases). The V gene's germline CDR1 is SGHAT and CDR2 FQNNGV. This CDR3 region has 15 residues. V shed 5 bases and J shed 2 bases, with 16 bases lying between them. The CDR3 reads CASSTNPGGPYEQYF. The CDR3 DNA reads as TGTGCCAGCAGCACTAATCCAGGGGGGCCCTACGAGCAGTACTTC.

The V gene is TRBV28, the J gene TRBJ2-3; D unclear. CDR1 is MDHEN, CDR2 SYDVKM, per germline. This CDR3 has 16 amino acids. V was shortened by 3 bases and J by 5 bases, with 18 bases between the two germline ends. The CDR3 DNA sequence: TGTGCCAGCAGTTTTCCCGACTCCGGTTATGAAGATACGCAGTATTTT. As protein: CASSFPDSGYEDTQYF.

This clone appeared once. V is TRBV27 and J is TRBJ2-7; 11 positions match TRBD2. Germline trimming cut 6 bases from V and 3 bases from J; bases unmatched to any gene: 7. This CDR3 spans 15 amino acids. Germline V CDR1 and CDR2: MNHEY, SMNVEV (reference sequence). DNA for the CDR3: TGTGCCAGCAGGGAAGGGACTAGCGGTTTCTACGAGCAGTACTTC. It is translated as CASREGTSGFYEQYF.

The J gene is TRBJ2-3, the V gene TRBV15; 10 bases are a match to TRBD2. J gave up 6 bases and V 2 bases, and 5 bases lay outside the gene matches. The CDR3 extends over 15 amino acids. The germline V gene encodes CDR1 LNHNV and CDR2 YYDKDF (reference sequence). DNA of the CDR3: TGTGCCACCAGCAGAATAGCGGGGGGCGGCGATACGCAGTATTTT. It encodes CATSRIAGGGDTQYF.

This clone was picked up one time. The DNA for the CDR3 is TGTGCCAGCAGTTTAATTTCATCATCAGGGCTTAACACTGAAGCTTTCTTT. Amino acid sequence: CASSLISSSGLNTEAFF. The chain has TRBV27 and TRBJ1-1, with D perhaps TRBD1 (5 bases). The CDR3 consists of 17 residues. Germline V gene sequence: CDR1 MNHEY, CDR2 SMNVEV (reference sequence). Trimming pared 2 bases from V and 2 bases from J, leaving 18 bases between.

This chain joins TRBV4-1 and TRBJ1-4; a possible D gene is TRBD1 (5 bases). Trimming left V 6 bases short and J 3 bases short, with 14 bases between. The CDR3 is 15 residues long. CDR1 and CDR2 from the germline V gene are MGHRA and YSYEKL. CDR3 in amino acids: CASRPQGAANEKLFF. The CDR3 DNA reads TGCGCCAGCAGACCCCAGGGAGCAGCTAATGAAAAACTGTTTTTT.

The CDR3 protein is CASSLGAGREETQYF. The CDR3 DNA reads as TGTGCCAGCAGTTTAGGTGCGGGCAGGGAGGAGACCCAGTACTTC. This sequence joins TRBV27 and TRBJ2-5; D tentatively reads TRBD1 or TRBD2 (5 bases each). The CDR3 covers 15 residues. The germline V and J ends were trimmed by 2 bases and 5 bases, with 15 bases remaining between them. Germline lookup yields CDR1 MNHEY and CDR2 SMNVEV (reference sequence).